This TCR beta chain came from a study of T-cell reconstitution after alpha-beta-depleted transplantation in children. Study-wide results and limits: Alpha-beta T cells about two months after transplant reportedly derived from several hundred expanded graft clones. Recipient T cells and thymic progenitors that survived gave rise to the high TCRbeta diversity observed at day 60 in some patients. A year had passed since transplant, and T-cell counts and diversity by then came mostly from newly produced T cells.

Regarding this clonotype: Its matching antigen is unknown.

Preparation of the TCRbeta library involved a method that used unique molecular identifiers. MiXCR was run by TCRdb on the PCR reads, yielding one entry per CDR3 protein. The sample consists of fewer than 700,000 distinct CDR3 sequences, 13% of them appearing once. The CDR3 is 18 residues long. Germline assignment: CDR1 SGHAT and CDR2 FQDESV (reference sequence). V was shortened by 1 base and J by 9 bases, with 25 bases between the two germline ends. The material was PBMCs, mostly from graft donor cells, obtained 360 days after TCRalphabeta/CD19-depleted stem cell transplant. This chain uses TRBV11-1 with TRBJ2-1, with D unclear. This TCR came from a male patient between 10 and 17 years old who had a stem cell transplant for acute myeloid leukemia, so the T cells may come from the graft donor. This CDR3 is CASSLVGRTTKGSSEQFF. CDR3 in DNA: TGTGCCAGCAGCTTAGTAGGGCGGACCACCAAAGGAAGCAGTGAGCAGTTCTTC.